Shown below are 8 T cell receptor beta chains from a single sample sequenced in a study of blood T cell repertoires in COVID-19. Only in-frame clones appear in the TCRdb table, and some are missing; sequencing was by immunoSEQ multiplex PCR. The sample lists 150,000 to 200,000 clones, approximately 87% occurring once. The sequenced material came from peripheral blood. The receptors come from a man between 65 and 85 years old with active or convalescent COVID-19.

The J gene is TRBJ2-5, the V gene TRBV10-1; D remains unclear. Trimming left V 4 bases short and J 4 bases short, with 7 bases between. Germline V gene data show CDR1 as WNHNN and CDR2 as SYGVQD (reference sequence). This CDR3 comprises 12 residues. The CDR3 DNA follows: TGCGCCAGCAGTGGGCCAGGAGAGACCCAGTACTTC. Translation: CASSGPGETQYF.

This clone was seen more than once but under ten times. The CDR3 here is CASSVGQVREKLFF. The CDR3 DNA is TGTGCCAGCAGCGTAGGACAGGTCCGGGAAAAACTGTTTTTT. The chain links TRBV9 to TRBJ1-4, with D possibly TRBD1 on 6 matching bases. V lost 0 bases and J 8 bases, leaving 11 bases between the germline ends. Germline lookup yields CDR1 SGDLS and CDR2 YYNGEE. The CDR3 is made up of 14 amino acids.

This chain connects TRBV18 to TRBJ2-2; the D gene is possibly TRBD2 (7 bases). CDR1 is KGHSH and CDR2 is LQKENI in the germline V gene. V dropped 3 bases and J dropped 4 bases, with 9 bases sitting between them. The CDR3 sequence is 14 residues long. The CDR3 reads CASSPGGRTGELFF. The DNA for the CDR3 is TGTGCCAGCTCACCGGGGGGGCGCACCGGGGAGCTGTTTTTT.

The chain uses TRBV18 and TRBJ1-1; 7 bases line up with TRBD1. This CDR3 is built from 13 residues. Germline V CDR1 and CDR2: KGHSH, LQKENI. J lost 6 bases, V lost 6 bases, and 7 bases had no gene match. The CDR3, as DNA: TGTGCCAGCTCGGACAGTCAGGGGGCTGAAGCTTTCTTT. Its translation: CASSDSQGAEAFF.

The rearrangement links TRBV7-3 to TRBJ2-7; D possibly corresponds to TRBD2 (6 bases). Trimming took 6 bases from V and 4 from J, leaving 22 bases between them. Germline V gene lookup returns CDR1 SGHTA and CDR2 FQGTGA. This CDR3 spans 16 amino acids. The CDR3 nucleotides are TGTGCCAGCAGTGCGGCCGGGACGGGAGTAGTTTACGAGCAGTACTTC. Translated: CASSAAGTGVVYEQYF.

This clone was seen only once. The V gene is TRBV6-5, the J gene TRBJ1-2; 7 positions match TRBD1. The CDR3 runs 16 residues. J lost 7 bases, V lost 0 bases, and 11 bases had no gene match. Germline assignment: CDR1 MNHEY and CDR2 SVGAGI. This CDR3 is CASSYSRQGRGRGYTF. The CDR3 DNA follows: TGTGCCAGCAGTTACTCCCGACAGGGAAGAGGACGTGGCTACACCTTC.

The chain links TRBV7-9 to TRBJ2-7; D is possibly TRBD1 (6 bases). This CDR3 is 15 amino acids long. CDR1 is SEHNR and CDR2 is FQNEAQ in the germline V gene (reference sequence). Trimming shortened V by 0 bases and J by 7 bases, and 16 bases separated the two germline ends. The CDR3 DNA sequence: TGTGCCAGCAGCTTAGCGGGGCAGGGGCCACGAGAGCAGTACTTC. Amino acids: CASSLAGQGPREQYF.

This clone was seen a single time. V is TRBV7-2 and J is TRBJ2-7, with TRBD1 matching 11 bases. The CDR3 is made up of 15 amino acids. Germline loops: CDR1 SGHTA, CDR2 FQGNSA. J lost 3 bases, V lost 5 bases, and 6 bases had no gene match. The CDR3 region is CASSPGQGAIYEQYF. In DNA form, the CDR3 reads TGTGCCAGCAGCCCCGGACAGGGGGCAATCTACGAGCAGTACTTC.